These 17 T cell receptor beta chains were all obtained from the same sample, sequenced in a study of blood T cell repertoires in COVID-19. Assay: immunoSEQ multiplex PCR; the TCRdb copy retains only in-frame clones and omits some. The sample shows some 330,000 clones, approximately 89% of them seen only once. Sample: peripheral blood. The receptors were sampled from a woman under 40 with COVID-19, enrolled during active disease.

The chain has TRBV3-1 (or the pseudogene TRBV3-2) and TRBJ1-5; D is possibly TRBD1 (6 bases). With 3 bases removed from V and 7 bases from J, the gap between germline ends came to 16 bases. The CDR3 extends over 15 amino acids. The germline CDR1 and CDR2 sequences are LGHDT and YNNKEL (reference sequence). The CDR3 DNA follows: TGTGCCAGCAGCCAGGGTAACAGGGTAGGACAGCCCCAGCATTTT. This translates into CASSQGNRVGQPQHF.

J is TRBJ2-7 and V is TRBV6-5; 7 positions match TRBD1. CDR1 is MNHEY and CDR2 is SVGAGI in the germline V gene. V was clipped by 7 bases and J by 0 bases; unmatched bases: 9. CDR3 length equals 15 residues. In DNA form, the CDR3 reads TGTGCCAGCACGGACAGGCCCGACACCTCCTACGAGCAGTACGTC. This sequence encodes CASTDRPDTSYEQYV.

The chain recombines TRBV11-2 with TRBJ1-1; maybe TRBD1 (5 bases). The CDR3 totals 16 residues. With 6 bases removed from V and 1 base from J, the gap between germline ends came to 18 bases. Germline CDR1 and CDR2: SGHAT and FQNNGV. Here the CDR3 DNA reads TGTGCCAGCAGGGGGATAGGAGGGACTAAGAACACTGAAGCTTTCTTT. It is translated as CASRGIGGTKNTEAFF.

The chain combines TRBV19 with TRBJ1-2; D is uncertain. This CDR3 is built from 13 residues. V was pared by 3 bases and J by 4 bases, with 9 bases between. Germline loops: CDR1 LNHDA, CDR2 SQIVND (reference sequence). The CDR3 is CASSMWAFYGYTF. Here the CDR3 DNA reads TGTGCCAGTAGTATGTGGGCGTTCTATGGCTACACCTTC.

This chain uses TRBV28 with TRBJ2-1; D unclear. The CDR3 is 12 residues long. CDR1 is MDHEN, CDR2 SYDVKM, per germline. Trimming took off 5 bases at V and 9 bases at J, with 11 bases between the two ends. CDR3 in amino acids: CASSPEVTEQFF. CDR3 DNA: TGTGCCAGCAGTCCAGAAGTAACTGAGCAGTTCTTC.

The chain couples TRBV6-6 to TRBJ1-1, with 8 bases fitting TRBD1. This CDR3 region has 14 residues. CDR1 is MNHNY, CDR2 SVGAGI, per germline (reference sequence). With 6 bases clipped from V and 4 bases from J, the junction kept 7 bases outside the gene matches. CDR3 DNA sequence: TGTGCCAGCAGAGACCAGGGGGCTATCACTGAAGCTTTCTTT. Protein: CASRDQGAITEAFF.

Written as DNA, the CDR3 is TGTGCCAGCAGCTTAGGAAGATACTATCAATACAATGAGCAGTTCTTC. Translating gives CASSLGRYYQYNEQFF. The V gene is TRBV11-3, the J gene TRBJ2-1; D not resolved. V was shortened by 1 base and J by 4 bases, with 14 bases between the two germline ends. The CDR3 contains 16 residues. Germline CDR1 is SGHNT and CDR2 is YENEEA.

The chain links TRBV5-4 to TRBJ1-2; D not certain. Germline CDR1 is SGHNT and CDR2 is YYREEE (reference sequence). Trimming removed 7 bases at V and 2 bases at J, with 12 bases between. The CDR3 is 13 residues long. CDR3 region: CASSQVVNYGYTF. In DNA form, the CDR3 reads TGTGCCAGCTCCCAGGTGGTAAACTATGGCTACACCTTC.

This chain joins TRBV30 and TRBJ2-2; perhaps TRBD2 as D (5 bases). Trimming shortened V by 1 base and J by 7 bases, and 16 bases separated the two germline ends. This CDR3 contains 15 residues. In germline, CDR1 is GTSNPN, CDR2 SVGIG (reference sequence). DNA of the CDR3: TGTGCCTGGAGTGGCCCGGGAAGGGTGCGCGGGGAGCTGTTTTTT. Its translation: CAWSGPGRVRGELFF.

The chain joins TRBV18 to TRBJ1-2, with unresolved D. The CDR3 is 13 amino acids. V was clipped by 3 bases and J by 7 bases, with 12 bases between them. Germline V gene lookup returns CDR1 KGHSH and CDR2 LQKENI. The CDR3 sequence is CASSPQAGLGYTF. CDR3 coding DNA: TGTGCCAGCTCACCCCAAGCAGGCCTTGGCTACACCTTC.

The genes are TRBV4-2 and TRBJ2-5; tentative D call: TRBD2 (6 bases). CDR1 LGHNA and CDR2 YNFKEQ come from the germline V gene. The V and J ends lost 4 bases and 5 bases respectively, with 11 bases between them. This CDR3 has 13 amino acids. This chain's CDR3 is CASSRGAQETQYF. DNA of the CDR3: TGTGCCAGCAGCCGCGGGGCCCAGGAGACCCAGTACTTC.

The rearrangement links TRBV7-6 to TRBJ2-3; possible D gene TRBD2, 6 bases. CDR3 length: 15 residues. In germline, CDR1 is SGHVS, CDR2 FNYEAQ. The V end was cut by 5 bases, the J end by 1 base, with 13 bases between. DNA of the CDR3: TGTGCCAGCAGCCAGGTCGCTAGCGGCACAGATACGCAGTATTTT. It yields the protein CASSQVASGTDTQYF.

This clone was seen a few times. The chain carries TRBV2 and TRBJ1-6, with D possibly being TRBD1 (5 bases). The germline gives CDR1 SNHLY, CDR2 FYNNEI. V was pared by 4 bases and J by 4 bases, with 17 bases between. The CDR3 is 17 residues long. The CDR3 here is CASSALRRQSYNSPLHF. Written as DNA, the CDR3 is TGTGCCAGCAGTGCCCTCCGCCGACAGTCTTATAATTCACCCCTCCACTTT.

V gene TRBV25-1 combines with J gene TRBJ1-2; D is unclear. V shed 4 bases and J shed 4 bases, with 10 bases lying between them. The germline V gene encodes CDR1 MGHDK and CDR2 SYGVNS. The CDR3 has 13 residues. Here the CDR3 DNA reads TGTGCCAGCAGTGGAGGCTTGGTCTATGGCTACACCTTC. Protein sequence: CASSGGLVYGYTF.

The rearrangement uses TRBV5-8 and TRBJ1-2, with unresolved D. The CDR3 length is 13 residues. V was cut by 2 bases and J by 4 bases, with 9 bases left in between. Germline assignment: CDR1 SGHTS and CDR2 YDEGEE. The CDR3 DNA is TGTGCCAGCAGCTTTTTACGGAGCTATGGCTACACCTTC. This encodes CASSFLRSYGYTF.

The chain links TRBV6-6 to TRBJ2-5; possibly TRBD2 for D (7 bases). Trimming pared 6 bases from V and 4 bases from J, leaving 21 bases between. Germline assignment: CDR1 MNHNY and CDR2 SVGAGI (reference sequence). This CDR3 comprises 16 residues. CDR3 in DNA: TGTGCCAGCAGCTCGCCTGTTGCGGGGGCGGGAGAGACCCAGTACTTC. It specifies CASSSPVAGAGETQYF.

The chain couples TRBV24-1 to TRBJ2-6; D is possibly TRBD2 (5 bases). Germline loops: CDR1 KGHDR, CDR2 SFDVKD. The length of the CDR3 is 15 residues. V was pared by 7 bases and J by 1 base, with 10 bases between. The DNA of the CDR3 is TGTGCCACCAGCGGTCGGGGTTCTGGGGCCAACGTCCTGACTTTC. As protein: CATSGRGSGANVLTF.